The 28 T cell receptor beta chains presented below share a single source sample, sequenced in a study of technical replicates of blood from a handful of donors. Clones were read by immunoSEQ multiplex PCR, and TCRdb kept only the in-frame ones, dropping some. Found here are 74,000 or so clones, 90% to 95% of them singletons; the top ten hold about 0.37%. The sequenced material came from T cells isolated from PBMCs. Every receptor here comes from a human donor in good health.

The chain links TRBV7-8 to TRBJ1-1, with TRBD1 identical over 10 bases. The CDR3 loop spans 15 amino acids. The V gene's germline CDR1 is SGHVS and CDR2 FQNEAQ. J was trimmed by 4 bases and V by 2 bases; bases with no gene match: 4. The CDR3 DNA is TGTGCCAGCAGCTTATTAGGGGACAGGGGCACTGAAGCTTTCTTT. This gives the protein CASSLLGDRGTEAFF.

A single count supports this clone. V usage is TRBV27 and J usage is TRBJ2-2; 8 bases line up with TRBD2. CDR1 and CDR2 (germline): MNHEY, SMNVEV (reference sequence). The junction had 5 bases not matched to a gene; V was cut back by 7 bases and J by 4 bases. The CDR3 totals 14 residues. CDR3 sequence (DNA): TGTGCCAGCATTATAAGCGGGAGCACCGGGGAGCTGTTTTTT. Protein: CASIISGSTGELFF.

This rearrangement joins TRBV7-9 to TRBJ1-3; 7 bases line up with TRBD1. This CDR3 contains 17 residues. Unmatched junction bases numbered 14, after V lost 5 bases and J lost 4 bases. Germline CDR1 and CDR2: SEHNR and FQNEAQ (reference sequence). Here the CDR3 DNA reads TGTGCCAGCAGCGCTAGGACAGGCCTGCTGGGGGGAAACACCATATATTTT. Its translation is CASSARTGLLGGNTIYF.

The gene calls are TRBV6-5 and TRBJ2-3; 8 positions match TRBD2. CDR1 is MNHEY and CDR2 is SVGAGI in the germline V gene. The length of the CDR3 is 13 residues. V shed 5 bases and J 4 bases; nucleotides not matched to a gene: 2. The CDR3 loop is CASSREGADTQYF. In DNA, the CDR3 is TGTGCCAGCAGTCGGGAGGGTGCAGATACGCAGTATTTT.

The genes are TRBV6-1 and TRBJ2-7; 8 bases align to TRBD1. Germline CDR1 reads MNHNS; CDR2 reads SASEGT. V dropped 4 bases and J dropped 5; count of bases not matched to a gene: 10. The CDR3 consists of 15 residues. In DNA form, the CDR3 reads TGTGCCAGCAGTGCCGCCCGGACAGGGAACAACGAGCAGTACTTC. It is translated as CASSAARTGNNEQYF.

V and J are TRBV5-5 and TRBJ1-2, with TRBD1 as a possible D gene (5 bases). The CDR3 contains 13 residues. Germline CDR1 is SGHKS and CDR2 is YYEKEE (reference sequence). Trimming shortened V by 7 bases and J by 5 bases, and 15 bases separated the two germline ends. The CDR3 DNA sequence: TGTGCCAGCCACCCGGGCGACAGTTATGGCTACACCTTC. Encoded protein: CASHPGDSYGYTF.

The CDR3 region has the DNA TGCGCCAGCAGCCTATATAGGACAGGGTTCGGCGAGCAGTACTTC. The encoded protein is CASSLYRTGFGEQYF. The chain uses TRBV5-1 and TRBJ2-7, with 8 bases aligning to TRBD1. This CDR3 is built from 15 residues. Germline values: CDR1 SGHRS, CDR2 YFSETQ. V lost 4 bases and J lost 6; bases outside the gene matches: 12.

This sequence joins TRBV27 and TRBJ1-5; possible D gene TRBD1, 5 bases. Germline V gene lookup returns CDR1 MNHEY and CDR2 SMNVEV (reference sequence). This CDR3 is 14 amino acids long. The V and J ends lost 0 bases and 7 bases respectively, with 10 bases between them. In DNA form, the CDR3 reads TGTGCCAGCAGTTTATCAAGGGCAGGGCAGCCCCAGCATTTT. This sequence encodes CASSLSRAGQPQHF.

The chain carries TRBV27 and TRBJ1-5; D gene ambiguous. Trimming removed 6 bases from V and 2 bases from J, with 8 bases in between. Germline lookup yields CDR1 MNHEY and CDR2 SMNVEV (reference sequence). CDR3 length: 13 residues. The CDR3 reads CASREEGNQPQHF. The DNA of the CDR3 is TGTGCCAGCAGGGAGGAGGGCAATCAGCCCCAGCATTTT.

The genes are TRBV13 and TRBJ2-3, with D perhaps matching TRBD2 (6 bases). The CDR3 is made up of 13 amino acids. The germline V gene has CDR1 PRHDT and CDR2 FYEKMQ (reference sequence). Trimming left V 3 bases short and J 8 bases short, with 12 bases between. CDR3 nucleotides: TGTGCCAGCAGCTTCGGGAGTAGGGGTACGCAGTATTTT. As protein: CASSFGSRGTQYF.

The CDR3 region has the DNA TGTGCCAGCAACCGGGACAGGGGGCGCTACGAGCAGTACTTC. It is translated as CASNRDRGRYEQYF. The chain joins TRBV5-6 to TRBJ2-7; the match to TRBD1 covers 12 bases. Trimming cost V 6 bases and J 3 bases; bases outside gene matches: 4. This CDR3 contains 14 residues. CDR1 and CDR2 from the germline V gene are SGHDT and YYEEEE.

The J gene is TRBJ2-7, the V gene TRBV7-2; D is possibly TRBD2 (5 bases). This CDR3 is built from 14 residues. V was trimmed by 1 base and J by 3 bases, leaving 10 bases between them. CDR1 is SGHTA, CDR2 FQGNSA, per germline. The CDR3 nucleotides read TGTGCCAGCAGCTTAGTGGGAGCTGGCTACGAGCAGTACTTC. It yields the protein CASSLVGAGYEQYF.

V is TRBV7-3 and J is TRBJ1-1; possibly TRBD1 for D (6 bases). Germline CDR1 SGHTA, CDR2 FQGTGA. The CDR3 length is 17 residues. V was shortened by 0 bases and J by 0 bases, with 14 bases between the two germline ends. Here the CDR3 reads CASSLTRGWNMNTEAFF. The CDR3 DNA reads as TGTGCCAGCAGCTTAACGAGGGGGTGGAATATGAACACTGAAGCTTTCTTT.

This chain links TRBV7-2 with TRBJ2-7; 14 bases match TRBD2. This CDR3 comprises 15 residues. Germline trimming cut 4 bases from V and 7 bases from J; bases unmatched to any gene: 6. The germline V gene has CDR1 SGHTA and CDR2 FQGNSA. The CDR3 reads CASSYGLAGGREQYF. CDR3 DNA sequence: TGTGCCAGCAGCTATGGACTAGCGGGAGGTCGGGAGCAGTACTTC.

The CDR3 region is CASSSQLAGDTQYF. CDR3 bases: TGTGCCAGCAGCTCCCAGCTAGCGGGAGATACGCAGTATTTT. The chain employs TRBV7-2 and TRBJ2-3; 8 positions match TRBD2. This CDR3 region has 14 residues. V dropped 4 bases and J dropped 5; count of bases not matched to a gene: 5. Germline V lookup: CDR1 SGHTA, CDR2 FQGNSA.

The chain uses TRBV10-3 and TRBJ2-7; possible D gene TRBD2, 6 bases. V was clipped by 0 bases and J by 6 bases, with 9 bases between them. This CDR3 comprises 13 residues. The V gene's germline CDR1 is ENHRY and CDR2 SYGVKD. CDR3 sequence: CAISESEGTEQYF. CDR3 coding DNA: TGTGCCATCAGTGAGTCGGAGGGTACCGAGCAGTACTTC.

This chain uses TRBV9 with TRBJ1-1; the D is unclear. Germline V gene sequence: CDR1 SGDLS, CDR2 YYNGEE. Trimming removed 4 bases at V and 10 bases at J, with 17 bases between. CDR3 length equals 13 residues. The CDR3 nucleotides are TGTGCCAGCAGCCCCTTACTCGGTTCAGGAGCTTTCTTT. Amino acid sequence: CASSPLLGSGAFF.

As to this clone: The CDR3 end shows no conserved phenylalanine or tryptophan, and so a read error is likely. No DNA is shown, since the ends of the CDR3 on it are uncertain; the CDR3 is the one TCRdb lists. The CDR3 protein is CASSYSKDSDLVC. This sequence joins TRBV6-5 and TRBJ1-2; the D call in the table, TRBD1, was not verified against the DNA. Per the germline V gene, CDR1 is MNHEY and CDR2 is SVGAGI. From its first to its last residue, the CDR3 has 13 amino acids.

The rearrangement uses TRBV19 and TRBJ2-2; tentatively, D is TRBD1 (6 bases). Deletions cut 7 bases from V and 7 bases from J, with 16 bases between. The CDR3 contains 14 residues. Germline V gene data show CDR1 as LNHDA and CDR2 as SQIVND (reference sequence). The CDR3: CASTQTGGGGELFF. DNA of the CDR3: TGTGCCAGTACCCAGACAGGAGGTGGCGGGGAGCTGTTTTTT.

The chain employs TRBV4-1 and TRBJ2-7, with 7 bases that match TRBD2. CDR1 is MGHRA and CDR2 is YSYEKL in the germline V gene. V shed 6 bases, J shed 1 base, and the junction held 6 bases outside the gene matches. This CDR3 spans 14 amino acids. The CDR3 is CASRRTSASYEQYF. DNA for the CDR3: TGCGCCAGCAGACGAACTAGCGCATCCTACGAGCAGTACTTC.

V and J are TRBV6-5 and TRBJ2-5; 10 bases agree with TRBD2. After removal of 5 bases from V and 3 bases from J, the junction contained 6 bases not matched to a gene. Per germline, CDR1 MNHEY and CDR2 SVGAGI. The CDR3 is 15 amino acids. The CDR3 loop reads CASSLLGLAEETQYF. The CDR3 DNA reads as TGTGCCAGCAGTCTACTAGGACTAGCGGAAGAGACCCAGTACTTC.

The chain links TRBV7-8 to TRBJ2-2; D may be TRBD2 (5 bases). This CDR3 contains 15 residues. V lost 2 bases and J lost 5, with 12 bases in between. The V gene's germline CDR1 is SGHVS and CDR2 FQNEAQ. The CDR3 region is CASSLTSSSTGELFF. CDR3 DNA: TGTGCCAGCAGCTTAACTTCTAGCTCAACCGGGGAGCTGTTTTTT.

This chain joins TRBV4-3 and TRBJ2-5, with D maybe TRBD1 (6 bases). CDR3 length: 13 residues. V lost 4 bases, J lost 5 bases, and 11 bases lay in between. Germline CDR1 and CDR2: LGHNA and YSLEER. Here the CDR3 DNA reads TGCGCCAGCAGCCCTACAGGGCGTGAGACCCAGTACTTC. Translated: CASSPTGRETQYF.

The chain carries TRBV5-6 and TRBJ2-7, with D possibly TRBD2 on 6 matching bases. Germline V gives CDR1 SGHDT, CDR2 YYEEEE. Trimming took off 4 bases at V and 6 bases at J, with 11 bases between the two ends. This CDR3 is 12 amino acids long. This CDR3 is CASSLLSGEQYF. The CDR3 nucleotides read TGTGCCAGCAGCCTCCTTAGCGGCGAGCAGTACTTC.

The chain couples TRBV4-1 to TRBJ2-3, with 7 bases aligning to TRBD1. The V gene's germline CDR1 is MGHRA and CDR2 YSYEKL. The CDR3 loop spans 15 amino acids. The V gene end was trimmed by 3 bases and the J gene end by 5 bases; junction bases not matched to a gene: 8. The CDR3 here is CASSHLGQVRDTQYF. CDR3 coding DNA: TGCGCCAGCAGCCACCTAGGACAGGTACGAGATACGCAGTATTTT.

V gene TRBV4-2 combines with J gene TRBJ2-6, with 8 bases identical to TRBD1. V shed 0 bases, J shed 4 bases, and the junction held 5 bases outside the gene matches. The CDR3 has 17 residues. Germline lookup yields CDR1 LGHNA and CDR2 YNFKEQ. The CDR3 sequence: CASSQDVQGAGANVLTF. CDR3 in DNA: TGTGCCAGCAGCCAAGATGTTCAGGGGGCCGGGGCCAACGTCCTGACTTTC.

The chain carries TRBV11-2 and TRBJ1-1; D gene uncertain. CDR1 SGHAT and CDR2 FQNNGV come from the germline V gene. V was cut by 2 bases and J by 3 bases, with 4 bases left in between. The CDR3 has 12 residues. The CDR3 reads CASSLIYTEAFF. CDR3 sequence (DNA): TGTGCCAGCAGCTTAATATACACTGAAGCTTTCTTT.

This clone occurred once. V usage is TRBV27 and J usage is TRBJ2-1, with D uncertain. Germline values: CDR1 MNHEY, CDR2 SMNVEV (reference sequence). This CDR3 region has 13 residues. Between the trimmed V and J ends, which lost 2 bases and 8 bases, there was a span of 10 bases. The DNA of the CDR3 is TGTGCCAGCAGTTTAGGTCGAGGCCATGAGCAGTTCTTC. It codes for CASSLGRGHEQFF.